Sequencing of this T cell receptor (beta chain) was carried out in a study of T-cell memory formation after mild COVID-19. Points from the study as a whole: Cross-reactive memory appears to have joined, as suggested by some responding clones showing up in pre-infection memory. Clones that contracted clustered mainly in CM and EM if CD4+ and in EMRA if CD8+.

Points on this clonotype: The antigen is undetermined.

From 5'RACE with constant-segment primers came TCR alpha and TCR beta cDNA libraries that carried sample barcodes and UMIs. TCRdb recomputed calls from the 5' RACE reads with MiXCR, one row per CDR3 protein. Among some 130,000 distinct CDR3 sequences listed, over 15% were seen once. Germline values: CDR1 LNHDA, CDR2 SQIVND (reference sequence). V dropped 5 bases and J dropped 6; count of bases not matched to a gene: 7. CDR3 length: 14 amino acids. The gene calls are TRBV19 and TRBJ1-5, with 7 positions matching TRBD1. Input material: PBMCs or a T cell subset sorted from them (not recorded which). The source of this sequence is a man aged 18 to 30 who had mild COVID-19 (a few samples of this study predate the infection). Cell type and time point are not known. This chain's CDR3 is CASSPRQGGQPQHF. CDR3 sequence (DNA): TGTGCCAGTAGTCCCCGACAGGGTGGTCAGCCCCAGCATTTT.